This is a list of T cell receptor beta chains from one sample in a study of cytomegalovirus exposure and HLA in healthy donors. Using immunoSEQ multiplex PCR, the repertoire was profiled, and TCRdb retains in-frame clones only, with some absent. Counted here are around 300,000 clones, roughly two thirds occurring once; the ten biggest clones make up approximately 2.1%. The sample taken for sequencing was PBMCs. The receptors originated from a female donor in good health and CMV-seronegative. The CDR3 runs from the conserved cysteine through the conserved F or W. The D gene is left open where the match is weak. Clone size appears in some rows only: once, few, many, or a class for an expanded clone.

cdr3_nt: TGTGCCAGCAGCCTGGGGGGGCGGGACAGGATTGGGACTGAAGCTTTCTTT
cdr3_aa: CASSLGGRDRIGTEAFF
clone_size: few
d_call: TRBD1
j_call: TRBJ1-1
v_call: TRBV5-5

cdr3_nt: TGTGCCAGCAGTTCCCAGGGGACGGTCCCTGAAGCTTTCTTT
cdr3_aa: CASSSQGTVPEAFF
clone_size: few
d_call: -
j_call: TRBJ1-1
v_call: TRBV2

cdr3_nt: TGTGCCAGCTTTAGCGGTCCCAGCACAGATACGCAGTATTTT
cdr3_aa: CASFSGPSTDTQYF
clone_size: -
d_call: -
j_call: TRBJ2-3
v_call: TRBV6-5

cdr3_nt: TGTGCCAGCAGCCCAAGAAAACTAGCGGGAGTTGGCAATGAGCAGTTCTTC
cdr3_aa: CASSPRKLAGVGNEQFF
clone_size: -
d_call: TRBD2
j_call: TRBJ2-1
v_call: TRBV5-4

cdr3_nt: TGTGCCAGCAGCCTGTACGGGTTTGTAGATGGCTACACCTTC
cdr3_aa: CASSLYGFVDGYTF
clone_size: once
d_call: -
j_call: TRBJ1-2
v_call: TRBV9

cdr3_nt: TGTGCCAGCAGCACGGGACTAGCGGGATTTAGCACAGATACGCAGTATTTT
cdr3_aa: CASSTGLAGFSTDTQYF
clone_size: -
d_call: TRBD2
j_call: TRBJ2-3
v_call: TRBV7-9

cdr3_nt: TGCGCCAGCAGCGCCTCCGGGACAGCGAACACTGAAGCTTTCTTT
cdr3_aa: CASSASGTANTEAFF
clone_size: -
d_call: TRBD1
j_call: TRBJ1-1
v_call: TRBV5-1

cdr3_nt: TGTGCCTGGACCATAGGGGGCATGAACACCGGGGAGCTGTTTTTT
cdr3_aa: CAWTIGGMNTGELFF
clone_size: -
d_call: TRBD1
j_call: TRBJ2-2
v_call: TRBV30

cdr3_nt: TGTGCCAGCAGTCCCACCCGCTGGACATCTAACACCGGGGAGCTGTTTTTT
cdr3_aa: CASSPTRWTSNTGELFF
clone_size: -
d_call: -
j_call: TRBJ2-2
v_call: TRBV28

cdr3_nt: TGTGCCAGCAGTGAGCCCCTAAATGAGACTGGTGGTAGCAATCAGCCCCAGCATTTT
cdr3_aa: CASSEPLNETGGSNQPQHF
clone_size: -
d_call: -
j_call: TRBJ1-5
v_call: TRBV6-4

cdr3_nt: TGTGCCAGCAGCTTATTTGGATCGGGGAGGAACACTGAAGCTTTCTTT
cdr3_aa: CASSLFGSGRNTEAFF
clone_size: -
d_call: -
j_call: TRBJ1-1
v_call: TRBV7-3

cdr3_nt: TGTGCCAGCAGTACAATTTTGGAGGCAGGAGAGACCCAGTACTTC
cdr3_aa: CASSTILEAGETQYF
clone_size: -
d_call: -
j_call: TRBJ2-5
v_call: TRBV6-6

cdr3_nt: TGCGCCAGCGGCCTAGCGGAGGGCAATGAGCAGTTCTTC
cdr3_aa: CASGLAEGNEQFF
clone_size: -
d_call: TRBD2
j_call: TRBJ2-1
v_call: TRBV5-1